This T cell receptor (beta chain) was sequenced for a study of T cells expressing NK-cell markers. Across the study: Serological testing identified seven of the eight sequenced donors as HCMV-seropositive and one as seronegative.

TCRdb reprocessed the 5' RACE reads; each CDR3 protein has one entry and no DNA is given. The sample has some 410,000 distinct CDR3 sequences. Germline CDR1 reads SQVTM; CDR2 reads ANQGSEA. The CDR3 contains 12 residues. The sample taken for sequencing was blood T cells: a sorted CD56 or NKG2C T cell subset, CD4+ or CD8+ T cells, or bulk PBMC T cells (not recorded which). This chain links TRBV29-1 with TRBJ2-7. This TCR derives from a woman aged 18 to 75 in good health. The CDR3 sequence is CSVEGKVREQYF.